Described below is a single TCR beta chain sequence and its context. This entry comes from a study of blood T cell repertoires in COVID-19. Study-level information: T cells, B-cell-depleted T cells, or PBMCs supplied cDNA or gDNA.

Generated by immunoSEQ multiplex PCR, the TCRdb table keeps only in-frame clones and is missing some. The sample contains hundreds of thousands of clones, nearly 85% of which appear only once. CDR1 is MDHEN, CDR2 SYDVKM, per germline. CDR3 length equals 15 residues. V lost 6 bases, J lost 0 bases, and 12 bases lay in between. V gene TRBV28 combines with J gene TRBJ1-5; tentative D call: TRBD1 (5 bases). The source is a young woman with COVID-19, enrolled during active disease. The sample taken for sequencing was peripheral blood. The CDR3 DNA follows: TGTGCCAGCAGCCTCGACAGTATTAGCAATCAGCCCCAGCATTTT. This sequence encodes CASSLDSISNQPQHF.